The 19 T cell receptor beta chains below come from one sample, sequenced in a study of blood T cell repertoires in COVID-19. Some clones are missing from TCRdb's copy, which holds only in-frame ones; the method was immunoSEQ multiplex PCR. This table has 250,000 to 300,000 clones, roughly nine tenths appearing once. Sequencing was performed on peripheral blood. The receptor set was obtained from a man younger than 35 with active or convalescent COVID-19.

This chain uses TRBV11-3 with TRBJ2-1; TRBD2 is a possible D gene (6 bases). The V gene's germline CDR1 is SGHNT and CDR2 YENEEA. V lost 6 bases, J lost 3 bases, and 15 bases lay in between. The CDR3 consists of 15 residues. The CDR3 spells CASSDIAVLYNEQFF. Written as DNA, the CDR3 is TGTGCCAGCAGTGATATAGCGGTCCTCTACAATGAGCAGTTCTTC.

V and J are TRBV19 and TRBJ1-2; 9 nucleotides align to TRBD1. Trimming removed 4 bases from V and 7 bases from J; junction bases left unmatched: 7. Germline V lookup: CDR1 LNHDA, CDR2 SQIVND (reference sequence). The CDR3 totals 14 residues. The CDR3 protein is CASSTPRTGVGYTF. The CDR3 DNA is TGTGCCAGTAGTACTCCCCGGACAGGGGTTGGCTACACCTTC.

The J gene is TRBJ2-5, the V gene TRBV7-3, with D tentatively TRBD2 (6 bases). CDR1 is SGHTA and CDR2 is FQGTGA in the germline V gene. There are 15 residues in the CDR3. Deletions cut 5 bases from V and 4 bases from J, with 17 bases between. As DNA, the CDR3 is TGTGCCAGCAGCCCTGCGGGGCGGAGGGGAGAGACCCAGTACTTC. Residues: CASSPAGRRGETQYF.

This rearrangement joins TRBV28 to TRBJ1-2, with unresolved D. V lost 4 bases to trimming and J lost 6 bases, with 12 bases between them. The CDR3 is 13 residues long. From germline, CDR1 is MDHEN and CDR2 SYDVKM. CDR3 nucleotide sequence: TGTGCCAGCAGTTCCCAACTTGAGAATGGCTACACCTTC. Protein sequence: CASSSQLENGYTF.

The chain has TRBV7-9 and TRBJ2-1; D might be TRBD2 (6 bases). Germline V gene lookup returns CDR1 SEHNR and CDR2 FQNEAQ (reference sequence). Trimming took 1 base from V and 5 from J, leaving 12 bases between them. The length of the CDR3 is 15 residues. CDR3 sequence: CASSLVSSVDNEQFF. CDR3 sequence (DNA): TGTGCCAGCAGCTTAGTGTCTAGCGTCGACAATGAGCAGTTCTTC.

J is TRBJ1-1 and V is TRBV4-1; tentatively, D is TRBD1 (6 bases). Trimming took off 4 bases at V and 10 bases at J, with 16 bases between the two ends. In germline, CDR1 is MGHRA, CDR2 YSYEKL. The CDR3 length is 13 residues. Here the CDR3 DNA reads TGCGCCAGCAGCCCCCTGGGGGCGGCAGGAGCTTTCTTT. Translation: CASSPLGAAGAFF.

The chain joins TRBV18 to TRBJ2-7, with D possibly matching TRBD1 (6 bases). The CDR3 runs 14 residues. CDR1 KGHSH and CDR2 LQKENI come from the germline V gene. The V gene lost 3 bases and the J gene lost 2 bases, with 11 bases spanning the gap. The CDR3 DNA sequence: TGTGCCAGCTCACCCGAGGGGGTCCCCTACGAGCAGTACTTC. It is translated as CASSPEGVPYEQYF.

V usage is TRBV24-1 and J usage is TRBJ1-1; 8 bases map to TRBD1. The V segment lost 1 base and the J segment 2 bases; nucleotides outside the gene matches: 11. The CDR3 is 18 residues long. Per germline, CDR1 KGHDR and CDR2 SFDVKD. The DNA of the CDR3 is TGTGCCACCAGTGATTTACCCCTGGTACAGGGGGGCAACACTGAAGCTTTCTTT. Translating gives CATSDLPLVQGGNTEAFF.

V is TRBV5-5 and J is TRBJ2-7; D might be TRBD1 (6 bases). The V gene's germline CDR1 is SGHKS and CDR2 YYEKEE (reference sequence). The CDR3 runs to 12 residues. The germline V and J ends were trimmed by 5 bases and 9 bases, with 15 bases remaining between them. CDR3 sequence: CASSRDTEGQYF. DNA for the CDR3: TGTGCCAGCAGTCGGGACACGGAAGGGCAGTACTTC.

V usage is TRBV6-1 and J usage is TRBJ1-1; TRBD1 is a possible D gene (5 bases). This CDR3 spans 13 amino acids. CDR1 and CDR2 from the germline V gene are MNHNS and SASEGT. The V and J ends lost 3 bases and 11 bases respectively, with 16 bases between them. The CDR3 DNA follows: TGTGCCAGCAGTGATATCTCGGGGGAGAGGGCTTTCTTT. Translated: CASSDISGERAFF.

This rearrangement joins TRBV13 to TRBJ1-2; D is perhaps TRBD1 (5 bases). Germline V gene lookup returns CDR1 PRHDT and CDR2 FYEKMQ (reference sequence). With 5 bases removed from V and 7 bases from J, the gap between germline ends came to 17 bases. CDR3 length equals 14 residues. CDR3 bases: TGTGCCAGCAGCCGACGGGGGGGATATGGTGGCTACACCTTC. Its translation: CASSRRGGYGGYTF.

The count of this clone is one. The rearrangement uses TRBV9 and TRBJ2-3, with 7 positions matching TRBD1. The CDR3 covers 14 residues. Germline V lookup: CDR1 SGDLS, CDR2 YYNGEE. J was trimmed by 5 bases and V by 4 bases; bases with no gene match: 7. Here the CDR3 DNA reads TGTGCCAGCAGCCGGGGACAGACGCGAGATACGCAGTATTTT. Protein product: CASSRGQTRDTQYF.

V is TRBV12-3 or TRBV12-4 and J is TRBJ1-1, with D uncertain. V lost 2 bases, J lost 3 bases, and 7 bases lay in between. CDR3 length: 13 residues. Written as DNA, the CDR3 is TGTGCCAGCAGTTTAAGGAGGGACACTGAAGCTTTCTTT. This sequence encodes CASSLRRDTEAFF.

V gene TRBV7-6 combines with J gene TRBJ2-5; 8 bases match TRBD2. Germline V lookup: CDR1 SGHVS, CDR2 FNYEAQ. V lost 6 bases and J lost 5; bases outside the gene matches: 14. The CDR3 contains 16 residues. DNA for the CDR3: TGTGCCAGCAGTTGGGAAGTAGCGGGGACTAAGGAGACCCAGTACTTC. It codes for CASSWEVAGTKETQYF.

V and J are TRBV7-2 and TRBJ2-3, with D maybe TRBD2 (5 bases). The CDR3 loop spans 15 amino acids. V shed 2 bases and J shed 5 bases, with 14 bases lying between them. Germline CDR1 and CDR2: SGHTA and FQGNSA. The CDR3 DNA sequence: TGTGCCAGCAGCTTACAACTAGGACGAGGAGATACGCAGTATTTT. Translating gives CASSLQLGRGDTQYF.

The chain couples TRBV4-1 to TRBJ2-5; 8 bases agree with TRBD2. This CDR3 spans 16 amino acids. Per the germline V gene, CDR1 is MGHRA and CDR2 is YSYEKL. The V and J ends lost 0 bases and 2 bases, in that order; junction bases with no gene match: 5. CDR3 bases: TGCGCCAGCAGCCAAGATCGATCTAGCGGGCAAGAGACCCAGTACTTC. Its protein product is CASSQDRSSGQETQYF.

The chain is built from TRBV29-1 and TRBJ2-7; 7 nucleotides line up with TRBD1. CDR3 length: 14 residues. Trimming took 4 bases from V and 7 from J; bases not matched to a gene: 13. Germline V gene sequence: CDR1 SQVTM, CDR2 ANQGSEA. The DNA for the CDR3 is TGCAGCGTTGCGCGAGGGGCGACCAGGGGGGAGCAGTACTTC. This translates into CSVARGATRGEQYF.

V gene TRBV24-1 combines with J gene TRBJ2-3; D possibly corresponds to TRBD1 (6 bases). Trimming cost V 2 bases and J 3 bases, with 14 bases left between them. CDR3 size: 16 residues. The germline gives CDR1 KGHDR, CDR2 SFDVKD. The CDR3 sequence: CATSDYGQFGTDTQYF. CDR3 sequence (DNA): TGTGCCACCAGTGATTACGGACAGTTCGGGACAGATACGCAGTATTTT.

CDR3: CASSQVVSSPGNTIYF. CDR3 nucleotides: TGTGCCAGCAGCCAAGTCGTGAGTTCTCCCGGAAACACCATATATTTT. The V call is TRBV3-1 (or the pseudogene TRBV3-2), the J call TRBJ1-3; D is uncertain. The CDR3 length is 16 residues. Germline-derived CDR1 and CDR2 are LGHDT and YNNKEL (reference sequence). Trimming took off 1 base at V and 4 bases at J, with 14 bases between the two ends.